This record looks at one T cell receptor (beta chain) sequence and its context. What it recognizes is unknown. Assay: immunoSEQ multiplex PCR; the TCRdb copy retains only in-frame clones and omits some. Among a few million clones listed, 85% to 95% were seen once. This sample was included in a study of shared clonotypes between healthy human individuals. Study context: CD4 naive cells filled three plates per donor, CD4 memory three, CD8 naive two and CD8 memory one.

Study-level points and caveats: Sampling was confined to blood; repertoires within tissues likely differ.

Germline V gene lookup returns CDR1 SGHTA and CDR2 FQGNSA. V was cut by 5 bases and J by 2 bases, with 12 bases left in between. The CDR3 is 14 residues long. The chain combines TRBV7-2 with TRBJ1-2, with D tentatively TRBD1 (5 bases). The clonotype originates from a man younger than 30 in good health. Some clones in this sample may be carry-over from other donors' samples. The sequencing sample was made of naive CD4+ T cells from PBMCs. Subset here: CD45RA+ positively selected. The CDR3 region is CASSPPTANYGYTF. CDR3 nucleotides: TGTGCCAGCAGCCCTCCGACAGCCAACTATGGCTACACCTTC.